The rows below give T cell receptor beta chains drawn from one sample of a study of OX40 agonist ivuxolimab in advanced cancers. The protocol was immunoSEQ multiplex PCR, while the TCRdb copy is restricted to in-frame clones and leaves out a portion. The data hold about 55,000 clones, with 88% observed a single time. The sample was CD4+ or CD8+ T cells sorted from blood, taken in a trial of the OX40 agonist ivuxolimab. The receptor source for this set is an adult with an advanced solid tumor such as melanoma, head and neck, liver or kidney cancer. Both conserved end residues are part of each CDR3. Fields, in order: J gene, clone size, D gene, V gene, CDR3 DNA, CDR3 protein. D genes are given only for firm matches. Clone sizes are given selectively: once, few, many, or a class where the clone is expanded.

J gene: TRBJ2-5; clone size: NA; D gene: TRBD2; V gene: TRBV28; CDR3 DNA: TGTGCCAGCAGCGGCGCTAGCGGGAGGACCCAAGAGACCCAGTACTTC; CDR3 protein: CASSGASGRTQETQYF
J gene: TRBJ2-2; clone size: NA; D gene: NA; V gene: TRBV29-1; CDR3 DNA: TGCAGCGTTGACGGTTCGAACACCGGGGAGCTGTTTTTT; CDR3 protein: CSVDGSNTGELFF
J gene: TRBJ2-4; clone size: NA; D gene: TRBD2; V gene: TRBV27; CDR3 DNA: TGTGCCAGCAGAGCCGGGACTAGCGGGGCTGGGGGAGCCAAAAACATTCAGTACTTC; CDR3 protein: CASRAGTSGAGGAKNIQYF
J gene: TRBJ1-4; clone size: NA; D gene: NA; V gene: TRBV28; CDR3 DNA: TGTGCCAGCAGCCCTTCTGGGATAACTAATGAAAAACTGTTTTTT; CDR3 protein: CASSPSGITNEKLFF
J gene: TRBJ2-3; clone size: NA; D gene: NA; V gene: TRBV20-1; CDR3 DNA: TGCAGTGCCACGCACACAGATACGCAGTATTTT; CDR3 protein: CSATHTDTQYF
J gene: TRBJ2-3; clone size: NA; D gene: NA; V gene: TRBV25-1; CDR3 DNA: TGTGCCAGCAATACGGGACCTCCAAGGGATACGCAGTATTTT; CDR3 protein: CASNTGPPRDTQYF
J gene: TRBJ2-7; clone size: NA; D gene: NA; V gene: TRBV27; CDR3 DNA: TGTGCCAGCAGCCTAAAGAGCTCCTACGAGCAGTACTTC; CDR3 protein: CASSLKSSYEQYF
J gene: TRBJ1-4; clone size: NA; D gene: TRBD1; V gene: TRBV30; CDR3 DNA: TGTGCCTGGAGCCACCGGGACAGGGCTTTAAAACTGTTTTTT; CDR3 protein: CAWSHRDRALKLFF
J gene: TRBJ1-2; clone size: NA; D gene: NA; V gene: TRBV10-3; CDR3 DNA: TGTGCCATCAGTGAGTTAGCAGACTATGGCTACACCTTC; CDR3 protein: CAISELADYGYTF
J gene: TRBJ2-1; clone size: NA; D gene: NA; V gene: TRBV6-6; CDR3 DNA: TGTGCCAGCAGTTACGGGACCAGGGTGGGGGATGAGCAGTTCTTC; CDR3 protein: CASSYGTRVGDEQFF
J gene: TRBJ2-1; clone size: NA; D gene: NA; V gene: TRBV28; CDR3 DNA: TGTGCCAGCAGTCCGCACTCAGGACACGAGCAGTTCTTC; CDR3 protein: CASSPHSGHEQFF
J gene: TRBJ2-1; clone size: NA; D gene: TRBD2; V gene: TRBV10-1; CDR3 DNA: TGCGCCAGCAAACCGGGACTAGCGAGCGATGAGCAGTTCTTC; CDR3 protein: CASKPGLASDEQFF
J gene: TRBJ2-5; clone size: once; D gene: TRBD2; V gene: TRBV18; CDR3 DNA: TGTGCCAGCTCACCAAGGACTAGCGGGAGGAACTCCAACCAAGAGACCCAGTACTTC; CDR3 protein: CASSPRTSGRNSNQETQYF
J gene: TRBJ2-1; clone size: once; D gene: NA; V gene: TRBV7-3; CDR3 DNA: TGTGCCAGCAGCTTAAGGCAAGCATCCAATGAGCAGTTCTTC; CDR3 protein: CASSLRQASNEQFF
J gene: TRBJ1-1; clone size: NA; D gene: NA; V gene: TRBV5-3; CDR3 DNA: TGTGCCAGAAGCCCTAACGACGGGCAGGGTAAGACCACTGAAGCTTTCTTT; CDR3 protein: CARSPNDGQGKTTEAFF
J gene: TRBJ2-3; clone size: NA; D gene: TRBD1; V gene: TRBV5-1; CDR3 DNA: TGCGCCAGCAGCTCGGACACAGGGGCTAGCACAGATACGCAGTATTTT; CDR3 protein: CASSSDTGASTDTQYF
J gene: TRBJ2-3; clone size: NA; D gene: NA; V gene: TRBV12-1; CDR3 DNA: TGTGCCAGCAGCTTTGGGCACAGGCGGGCAGATACGCAGTATTTT; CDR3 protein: CASSFGHRRADTQYF
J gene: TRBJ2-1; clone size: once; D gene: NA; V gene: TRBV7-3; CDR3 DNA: TGTGCCAGCAGCTTAACACTTGCTCAGTCCTACAATGAGCAGTTCTTC; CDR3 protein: CASSLTLAQSYNEQFF
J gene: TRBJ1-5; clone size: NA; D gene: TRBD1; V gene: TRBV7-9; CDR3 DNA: TGTGCCAGCAGCTCCTCGGACAGGGTGAGGAGTCAGCCCCAGCATTTT; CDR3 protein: CASSSSDRVRSQPQHF
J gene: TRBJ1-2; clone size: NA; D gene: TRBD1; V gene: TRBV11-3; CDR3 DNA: TGTGCCAGCAGCGCCAATCCGGGACAGGCACCCTTCTTC; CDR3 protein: CASSANPGQAPFF
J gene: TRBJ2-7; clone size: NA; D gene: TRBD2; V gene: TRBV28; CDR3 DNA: TGTGCCAGCCGACCCCCGGGACTAGCGGTTCCCTGGGAGCAGTACTTC; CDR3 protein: CASRPPGLAVPWEQYF
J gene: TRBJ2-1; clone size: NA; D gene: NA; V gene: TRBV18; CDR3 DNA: TGTGCCAGCTCACCCGGTAGGGGCAATGAGCAGTTCTTC; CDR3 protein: CASSPGRGNEQFF
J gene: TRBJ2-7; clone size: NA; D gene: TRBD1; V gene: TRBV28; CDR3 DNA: TGTGCCAGCCCCCCCCGGGACAGGGTCTCCTACGAGCAGTACTTC; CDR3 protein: CASPPRDRVSYEQYF
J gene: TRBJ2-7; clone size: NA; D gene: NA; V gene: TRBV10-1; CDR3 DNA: TGCGCCAGCAGTGAGGTTCAGGAGGACGAGCAGTACTTC; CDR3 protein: CASSEVQEDEQYF
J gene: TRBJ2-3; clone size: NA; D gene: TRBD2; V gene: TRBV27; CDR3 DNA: TGTGCCAGCAGTTTATTCGGGAGGGGAGTCACAGATACGCAGTATTTT; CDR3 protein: CASSLFGRGVTDTQYF
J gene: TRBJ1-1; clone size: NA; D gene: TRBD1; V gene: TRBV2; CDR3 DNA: TGTGCCAGCAGTGAGGGACAGGGCTTCACTGAAGCTTTCTTT; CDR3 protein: CASSEGQGFTEAFF
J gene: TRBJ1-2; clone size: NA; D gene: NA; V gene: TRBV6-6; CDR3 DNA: TGTGCCACCTCCACACCTAACTATGGCTACACCTTC; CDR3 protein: CATSTPNYGYTF
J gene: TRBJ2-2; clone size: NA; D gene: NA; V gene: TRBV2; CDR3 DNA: TGTGCCAGCAGAACCGGGCCCACCGGGGAGCTGTTTTTT; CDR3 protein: CASRTGPTGELFF
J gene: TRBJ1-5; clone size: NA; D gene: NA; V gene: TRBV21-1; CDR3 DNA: TGTGCCAGCAGCAGGGAGAACATACAGCAGCCCCAGCATTTT; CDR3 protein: CASSRENIQQPQHF
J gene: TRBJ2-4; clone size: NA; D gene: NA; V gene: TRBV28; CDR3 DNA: TGTGCCAGCAGCCGGAGACTGGGGACGGACATTCAGTACTTC; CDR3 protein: CASSRRLGTDIQYF
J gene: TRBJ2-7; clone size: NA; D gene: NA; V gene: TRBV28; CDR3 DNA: TGTGCCAGCAGTTTAGGAAAGGGTAGCGACGAGCAGTACTTC; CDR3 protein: CASSLGKGSDEQYF
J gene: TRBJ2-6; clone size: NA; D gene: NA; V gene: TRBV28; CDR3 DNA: TGTGCCAGCAACTCTGGGGCCAACGTCCTGACTTTC; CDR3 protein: CASNSGANVLTF
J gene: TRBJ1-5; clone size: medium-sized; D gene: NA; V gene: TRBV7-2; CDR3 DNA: TGTGCCAGCAGCTTAGCGCCCATGAATCAGCCCCAGCATTTT; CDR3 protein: CASSLAPMNQPQHF
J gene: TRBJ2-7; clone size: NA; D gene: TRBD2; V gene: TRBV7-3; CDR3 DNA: TGTGCCAGCGGACTAGCGGGAGCCGAGCAGCACTTC; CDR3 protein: CASGLAGAEQHF
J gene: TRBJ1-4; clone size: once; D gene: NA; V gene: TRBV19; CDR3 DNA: TGTGCCAGTAGTACTTGGGGAAATGAAAAACTGTTTTTT; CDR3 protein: CASSTWGNEKLFF
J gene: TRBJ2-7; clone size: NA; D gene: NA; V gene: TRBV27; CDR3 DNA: TGTGCCAGCAGCCCGGGAACGGGCCGTGGGTCCTACGAGCAGTACTTC; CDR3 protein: CASSPGTGRGSYEQYF
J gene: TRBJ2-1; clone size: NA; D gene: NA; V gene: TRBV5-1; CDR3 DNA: TGCGCCAGCAGCTTGGGTTGGAGGAATGAGCAGTTCTTC; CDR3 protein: CASSLGWRNEQFF
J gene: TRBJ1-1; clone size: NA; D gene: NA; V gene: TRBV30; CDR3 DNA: TGTGCGGCTGGGACCACTGAAGCTTTCTTT; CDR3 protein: CAAGTTEAFF
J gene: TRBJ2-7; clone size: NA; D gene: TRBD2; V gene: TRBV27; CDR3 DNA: TGTGCCAGCAGTTTATTTGCGGGAGACCCCCTCGAGCAGTACTTC; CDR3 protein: CASSLFAGDPLEQYF
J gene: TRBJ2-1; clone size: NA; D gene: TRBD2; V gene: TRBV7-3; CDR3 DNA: TGTGCCAGCAGTCGGACTAGCGGGAGCTCCTACAATGAGCAGTTCTTC; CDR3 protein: CASSRTSGSSYNEQFF
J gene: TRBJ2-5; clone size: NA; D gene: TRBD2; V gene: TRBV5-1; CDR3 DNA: TGCGCCAGCAGCGTCCTGACTAGCGGGACCCAGTACTTC; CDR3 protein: CASSVLTSGTQYF
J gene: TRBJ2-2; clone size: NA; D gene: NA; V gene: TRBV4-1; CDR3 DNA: TGCGCCAGCAGCCAAGATCAGGCCGGGGAGCTGTTTTTT; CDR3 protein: CASSQDQAGELFF
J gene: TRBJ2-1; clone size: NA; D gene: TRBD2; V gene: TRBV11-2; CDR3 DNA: TGTGCCAGCACCCTACACCTGGGACTAGCGGGAGGAAATGAGCAGTTCTTC; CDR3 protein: CASTLHLGLAGGNEQFF
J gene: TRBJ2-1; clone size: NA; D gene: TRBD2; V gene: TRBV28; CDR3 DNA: TGTGCCAGCAGTACGGGACTAGCGGGATTCTATAGCTCCTACAATGAGCAGTTCTTC; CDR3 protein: CASSTGLAGFYSSYNEQFF
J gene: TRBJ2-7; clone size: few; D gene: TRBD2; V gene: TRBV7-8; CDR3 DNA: TGTGCCAGCAGCTTAGCCGCCCGGGAGGGCGAGCAGTACTTC; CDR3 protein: CASSLAAREGEQYF
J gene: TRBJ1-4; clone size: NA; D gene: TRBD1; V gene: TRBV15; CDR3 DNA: TGTGCCACCAGCAGAGATTGGGGACAGGGTGAAAAACTGTTTTTT; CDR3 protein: CATSRDWGQGEKLFF
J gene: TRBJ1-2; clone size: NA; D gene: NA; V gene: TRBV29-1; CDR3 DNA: TGCAGCGGGGGTTGGGGGTCGGGCTACACCTTC; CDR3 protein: CSGGWGSGYTF
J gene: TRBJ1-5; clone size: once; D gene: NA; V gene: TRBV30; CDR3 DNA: TGTGCCTGGAGTCCGGGGATGGAGCAGCCCCAGCATTTT; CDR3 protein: CAWSPGMEQPQHF
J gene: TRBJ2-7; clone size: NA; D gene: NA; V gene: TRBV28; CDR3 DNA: TGTGCCAGCACCGACAGCTACGAGCAGTACTTC; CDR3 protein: CASTDSYEQYF
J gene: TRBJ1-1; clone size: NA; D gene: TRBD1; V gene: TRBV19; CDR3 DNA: TGTGCCAGTAGTACTCGACAGGGTGCGAACACTGAAGCTTTCTTT; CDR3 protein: CASSTRQGANTEAFF
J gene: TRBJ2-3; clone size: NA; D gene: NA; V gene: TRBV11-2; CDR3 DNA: TGTGCCAGCAGCTTACAGGGATGGGGCACAGATACGCAGTATTTT; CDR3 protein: CASSLQGWGTDTQYF
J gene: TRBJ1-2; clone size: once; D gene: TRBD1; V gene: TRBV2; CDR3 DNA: TGTGCCAGCAGTCAAGAAGCCGGGACAGGGCCCTATGGCTACACCTTC; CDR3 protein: CASSQEAGTGPYGYTF
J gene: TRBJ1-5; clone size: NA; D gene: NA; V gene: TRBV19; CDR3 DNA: TGTGCCAGTAACCCCCAAGGGGGAGGGGGTCAGCCCCAGCATTTT; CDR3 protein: CASNPQGGGGQPQHF
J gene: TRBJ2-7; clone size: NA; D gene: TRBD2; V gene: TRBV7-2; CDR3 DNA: TGTGCCAGCAGCTTTGACGGGAGGTCCTACGAGCAGTACTTC; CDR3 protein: CASSFDGRSYEQYF
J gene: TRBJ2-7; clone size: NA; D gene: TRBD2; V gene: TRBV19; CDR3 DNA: TGTGCCAGTAGTATAGCGGGAGGGAACTACGAGCAGTACTTC; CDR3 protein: CASSIAGGNYEQYF
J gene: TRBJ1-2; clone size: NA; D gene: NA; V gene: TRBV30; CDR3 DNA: TGTGCCTGGAGTTCCTCCATCGGGGGCTACACCTTC; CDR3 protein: CAWSSSIGGYTF
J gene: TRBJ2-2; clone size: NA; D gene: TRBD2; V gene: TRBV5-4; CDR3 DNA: TGTGCCAGCAGGTCGGGGGGGCTTGGAACCGGGGAGCTGTTTTTT; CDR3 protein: CASRSGGLGTGELFF
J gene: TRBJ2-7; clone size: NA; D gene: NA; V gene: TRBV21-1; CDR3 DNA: TGTGCCAGCAGCAAAGGAGTGGGGGTCGAGCAGTACTTC; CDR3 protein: CASSKGVGVEQYF
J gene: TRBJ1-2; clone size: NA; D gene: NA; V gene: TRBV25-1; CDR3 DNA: TGTGCCAGCAATGGGGGTGTTGGGGGCTACACCTTC; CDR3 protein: CASNGGVGGYTF